The 9 T cell receptor beta chains below all came from one sample that was sequenced in a study of blood T cell repertoires in COVID-19. Sequenced by immunoSEQ multiplex PCR; TCRdb stores in-frame clones only, minus some. The table shows roughly 93,000 clones, with 80% to 90% occurring only once. Sequenced sample: peripheral blood. The receptors stem from a man aged 50-59 years with acute or convalescent COVID-19.

V gene TRBV5-1 combines with J gene TRBJ1-1, with a weak D call TRBD1 (5 bases). Germline values: CDR1 SGHRS, CDR2 YFSETQ. V was clipped by 0 bases and J by 7 bases, with 10 bases between them. The CDR3 contains 13 residues. CDR3 protein: CASSLVSQGEAFF. CDR3 coding DNA: TGCGCCAGCAGCTTGGTCAGCCAGGGTGAAGCTTTCTTT. Full variable domain (outside the CDR3, taken from reference TRBV5-1 and TRBJ1-1): KAGVTQTPRYLIKTRGQQVTLSCSPISGHRSVSWYQQTPGQGLQFLFEYFSETQRNKGNFPGRFSGRQFSNSRSEMNVSTLELGDSALYLCASSLVSQGEAFFGQGTRLTVV.

The V and J genes are TRBV5-1 and TRBJ2-3, with 8 bases that match TRBD2. V was pared by 5 bases and J by 0 bases, with 8 bases of the junction left unmatched. CDR3 length equals 16 residues. Per germline, CDR1 SGHRS and CDR2 YFSETQ. CDR3 in DNA: TGCGCCAGCAGTCCGGGGGGGCAATCCAGCACAGATACGCAGTATTTT. Translation gives CASSPGGQSSTDTQYF.

This chain connects TRBV5-8 to TRBJ1-4; 7 bases map to TRBD1. The CDR3 totals 16 residues. J was trimmed by 2 bases and V by 0 bases; bases with no gene match: 4. Per germline, CDR1 SGHTS and CDR2 YDEGEE. CDR3 nucleotide sequence: TGTGCCAGCAGCTTGGTACAGGGGCGGACTAATGAAAAACTGTTTTTT. Protein sequence: CASSLVQGRTNEKLFF.

The rearrangement uses TRBV2 and TRBJ1-1, with D maybe TRBD1 (6 bases). Germline loops: CDR1 SNHLY, CDR2 FYNNEI. The CDR3 contains 15 residues. The V end lost 5 bases, the J end lost 0 bases, and 13 bases lay between the germline ends. The CDR3 nucleotides read TGTGCCAGCAGTCGCGGACAGCTGATGAACACTGAAGCTTTCTTT. Its translation is CASSRGQLMNTEAFF.

V usage is TRBV3-1 (or the pseudogene TRBV3-2) and J usage is TRBJ2-5, with 10 bases fitting TRBD2. Germline V lookup: CDR1 LGHDT, CDR2 YNNKEL (reference sequence). The CDR3 has 17 amino acids. The ends lost 0 bases at V and 0 bases at J; junction bases unmatched: 4. CDR3 sequence reads: CASSQDFGLADQETQYF. For the CDR3, the DNA is TGTGCCAGCAGCCAAGATTTTGGACTAGCGGACCAAGAGACCCAGTACTTC.

A few counts support this clone. The V call is TRBV5-1, the J call TRBJ1-1; 7 bases fit TRBD1. V shed 4 bases and J 4 bases; nucleotides not matched to a gene: 7. The germline CDR1 and CDR2 sequences are SGHRS and YFSETQ. The CDR3 is 14 amino acids. The CDR3: CASSPYTGATEAFF. CDR3 bases: TGCGCCAGCAGCCCATACACAGGGGCCACTGAAGCTTTCTTT. Together with reference TRBV5-1 and TRBJ1-1, the CDR3 gives the full variable domain: KAGVTQTPRYLIKTRGQQVTLSCSPISGHRSVSWYQQTPGQGLQFLFEYFSETQRNKGNFPGRFSGRQFSNSRSEMNVSTLELGDSALYLCASSPYTGATEAFFGQGTRLTVV.

This clone was observed a few times. The gene calls are TRBV11-3 and TRBJ1-1; no clear D gene. The CDR3 covers 12 residues. The germline V gene encodes CDR1 SGHNT and CDR2 YENEEA. Deletions cut 5 bases from V and 3 bases from J, with 7 bases between. The CDR3 bases are TGTGCCAGCAGCCGACACCACACTGAAGCTTTCTTT. Amino acid sequence: CASSRHHTEAFF.

This clone appeared once. The genes are TRBV5-8 and TRBJ1-2; D unclear. Per germline, CDR1 SGHTS and CDR2 YDEGEE. This CDR3 spans 15 amino acids. V was trimmed by 0 bases and J by 4 bases, leaving 13 bases between them. Here the CDR3 reads CASSLAASAGYGYTF. CDR3 DNA: TGTGCCAGCAGCTTGGCAGCCTCGGCGGGCTATGGCTACACCTTC.

CDR3: CASSRGQASYGYTF. The DNA for the CDR3 is TGTGCCAGCAGCCGCGGACAGGCGAGCTATGGCTACACCTTC. The V and J genes are TRBV27 and TRBJ1-2; 7 nucleotides line up with TRBD1. CDR1 and CDR2 from the germline V gene are MNHEY and SMNVEV (reference sequence). The CDR3 is 14 residues long. The V and J ends lost 6 bases and 4 bases, in that order; junction bases with no gene match: 8.